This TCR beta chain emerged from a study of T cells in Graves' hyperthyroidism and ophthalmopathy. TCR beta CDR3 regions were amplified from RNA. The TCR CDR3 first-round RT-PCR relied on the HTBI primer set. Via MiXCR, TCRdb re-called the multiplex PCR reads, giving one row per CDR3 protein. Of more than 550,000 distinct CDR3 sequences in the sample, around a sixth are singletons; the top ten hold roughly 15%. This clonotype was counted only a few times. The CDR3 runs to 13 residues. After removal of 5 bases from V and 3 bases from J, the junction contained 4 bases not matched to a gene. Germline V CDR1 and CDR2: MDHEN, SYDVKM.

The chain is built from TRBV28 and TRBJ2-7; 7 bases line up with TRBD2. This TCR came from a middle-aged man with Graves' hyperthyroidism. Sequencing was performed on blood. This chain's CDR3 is CASSLAELYEQYF. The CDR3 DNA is TGTGCCAGCAGTCTAGCGGAACTCTACGAGCAGTACTTC.